This T cell receptor beta chain was obtained from a study of T-cell reconstitution after alpha-beta-depleted transplantation in children. Points from the study as a whole: Several hundred graft clones that had expanded were reportedly the source of alpha-beta T cells about two months after transplant. T-cell counts and diversity at one year following transplant were attributed mainly to newly produced T cells. Some patients' high day-60 TCRbeta diversity was traced to surviving recipient T cells and thymic progenitors.

Using unique molecular identifiers, the investigators prepared the TCRbeta library. TCRdb redid the calling of the PCR reads with MiXCR, one entry per CDR3 protein. The sample lists under 750,000 distinct CDR3 sequences; 20% to 25% were seen once. The CDR3 totals 15 residues. CDR1 LGHNA and CDR2 YNFKEQ come from the germline V gene. V lost 3 bases and J lost 0, with 9 bases in between. Points on this clonotype: The antigen remains undetermined.

The sequencing used PBMCs, mostly from graft donor cells, collected 360 days after TCRalphabeta/CD19-depleted stem cell transplant. This TCR came from a boy under three years old who had a stem cell transplant for acute myeloid leukemia, so the T cells may come from the graft donor. J is TRBJ2-1 and V is TRBV4-2; no firm D call. CDR3 sequence reads: CASSQMQSSYNEQFF. The CDR3 DNA sequence: TGTGCCAGCAGCCAGATGCAAAGCTCCTACAATGAGCAGTTCTTC.